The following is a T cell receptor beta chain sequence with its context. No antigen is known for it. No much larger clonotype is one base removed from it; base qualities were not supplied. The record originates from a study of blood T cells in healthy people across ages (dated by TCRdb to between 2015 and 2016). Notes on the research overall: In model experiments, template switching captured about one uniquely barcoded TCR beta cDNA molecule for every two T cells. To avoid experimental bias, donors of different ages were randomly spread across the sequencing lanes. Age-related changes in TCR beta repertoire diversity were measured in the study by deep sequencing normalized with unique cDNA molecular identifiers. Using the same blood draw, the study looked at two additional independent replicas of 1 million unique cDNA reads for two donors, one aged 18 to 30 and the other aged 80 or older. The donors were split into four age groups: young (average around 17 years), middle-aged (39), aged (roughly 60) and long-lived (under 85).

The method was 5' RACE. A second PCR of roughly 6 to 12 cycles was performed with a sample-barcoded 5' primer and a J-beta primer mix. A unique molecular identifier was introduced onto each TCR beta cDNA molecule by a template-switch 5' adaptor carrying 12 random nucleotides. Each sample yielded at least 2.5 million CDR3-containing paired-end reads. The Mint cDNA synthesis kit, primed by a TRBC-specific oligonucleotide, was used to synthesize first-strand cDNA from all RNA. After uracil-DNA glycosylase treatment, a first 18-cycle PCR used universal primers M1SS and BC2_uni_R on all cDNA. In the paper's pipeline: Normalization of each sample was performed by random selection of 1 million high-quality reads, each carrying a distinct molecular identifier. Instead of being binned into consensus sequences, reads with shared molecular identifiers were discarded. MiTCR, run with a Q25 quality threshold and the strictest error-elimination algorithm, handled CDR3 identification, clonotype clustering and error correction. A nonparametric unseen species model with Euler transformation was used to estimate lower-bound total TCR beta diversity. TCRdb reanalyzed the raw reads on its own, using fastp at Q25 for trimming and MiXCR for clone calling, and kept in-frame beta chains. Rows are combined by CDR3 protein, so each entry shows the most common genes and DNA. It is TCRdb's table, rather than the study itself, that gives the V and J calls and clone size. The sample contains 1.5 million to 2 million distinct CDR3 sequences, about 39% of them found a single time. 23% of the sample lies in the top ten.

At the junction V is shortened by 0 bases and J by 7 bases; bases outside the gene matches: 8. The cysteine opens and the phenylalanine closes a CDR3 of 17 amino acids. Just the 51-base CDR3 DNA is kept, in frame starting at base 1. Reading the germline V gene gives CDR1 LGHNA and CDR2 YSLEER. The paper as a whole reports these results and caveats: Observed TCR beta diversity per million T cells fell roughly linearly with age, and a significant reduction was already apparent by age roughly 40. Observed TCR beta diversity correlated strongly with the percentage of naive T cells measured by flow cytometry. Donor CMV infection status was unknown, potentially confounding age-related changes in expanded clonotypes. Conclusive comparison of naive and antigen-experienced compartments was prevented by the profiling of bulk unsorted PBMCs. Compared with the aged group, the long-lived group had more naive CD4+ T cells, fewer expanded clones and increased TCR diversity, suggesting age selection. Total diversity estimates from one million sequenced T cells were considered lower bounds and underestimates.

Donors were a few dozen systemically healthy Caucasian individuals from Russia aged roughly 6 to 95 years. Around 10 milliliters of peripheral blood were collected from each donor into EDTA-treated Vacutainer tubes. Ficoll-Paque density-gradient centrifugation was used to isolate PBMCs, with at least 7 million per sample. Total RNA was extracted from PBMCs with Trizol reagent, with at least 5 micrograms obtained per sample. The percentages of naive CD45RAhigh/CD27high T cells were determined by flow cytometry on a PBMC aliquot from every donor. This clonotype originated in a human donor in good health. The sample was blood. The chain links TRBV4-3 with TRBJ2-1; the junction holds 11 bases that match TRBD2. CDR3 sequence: CASSQDPYGTSGNEQFF. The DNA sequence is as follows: TGCGCCAGCAGCCAAGATCCTTACGGGACTAGCGGAAATGAGCAGTTCTTC.